Described below is a single T cell receptor beta chain sequence and its context. Its antigen has not been determined. Base qualities are not at hand, and no much larger clone is one base apart. This specimen belongs to a study of CD8+CD57+ T cells in acquired aplastic anemia (dated by TCRdb to 2017 to 2018). With respect to the entire study: Extracted DNA from sorted CD4+ and CD8+ cells averaged approximately 3.4 ug, ranging from 0.2 to 27.4 ug. CD8+CD57+ expansion was defined as a frequency above the mean frequency observed in healthy subjects.

Expansion of CD8+CD57+ cells had been shown by flow cytometry in the patients chosen for sequencing. All patients had severe acquired aplastic anemia diagnosed by International Study of Aplastic Anemia and Agranulocytosis and Camitta criteria. No therapy had been received by the patients at the time of blood sampling. In this study, sorted CD4+ and CD8+ T cells from the blood of healthy subjects and of severe aplastic anemia patients had their TCR repertoires deep-sequenced. Patients were enrolled under clinicaltrials.gov protocols 00001620, 01623167, 00001397, 00071045, 00081523 and 00961064 in the USA. Ficoll-Paque density gradient centrifugation was used to isolate peripheral blood mononuclear cells. Before DNA extraction, CD4+ and CD8+ T cells were sorted with FACS or magnetic beads. The junction shows trimming of 5 bases on V and 4 bases on J, and the gene matches do not reach 5 bases of it. From its cysteine to its phenylalanine, the CDR3 spans 16 amino acids. Just the 48-base CDR3 DNA is kept, in frame starting at base 1. Based on the germline V gene (reference sequence), the CDR1 and CDR2 sequences are LNHDA and SQIVND.

The study at large found these results: No significant difference in CD8+ Simpson's diversity was found between patients and healthy controls (P=0.060). Around 31 CD8+ CDR3 sequences were shared between patients and controls but appeared highly expressed in patients and within their immunodominant clones.

Profiling of TCR beta VDJ combinations and CDR3 sequences used genomic DNA as the template. An Illumina HiSeq 2000 was used for TCR repertoire sequencing. The authors' analysis ran thus. Repertoire assessment relied on Simpson's diversity index, CDR3 size and DJ length profiles, and TRBV/TRBJ rearrangement plots. The most abundant DNA sequence in the deep sequencing data was taken as the immunodominant clone. CDR3 amino acid sequences were screened for sharing across subjects and were compared with published repertoires and the VDJdb database. TCRdb passed the public sequencing reads through fastp at Q25 and MiXCR, retaining productive beta sequences. For every CDR3 protein sequence, its rows merge into one entry that carries the most common genes and DNA. The V and J calls, along with clone size, are taken from TCRdb and not from the paper's own processing. The sample table records under 350,000 distinct CDR3 sequences; approximately 60% of these occur just once. In total, the top ten clones hold 1.3% of the sample.

Sequencing used sorted CD4+, CD8+, or CD8+CD57+ T cells (not recorded which) from PBMCs. The TCR originated in a human donor with aplastic anemia. Recombination linked TRBV19 to TRBJ2-1, with TRBD2 matching 13 junction bases. The CDR3 reads as follows: CASSAQLAGGYNEQFF. Read as DNA, the sequence is TGTGCCAGTAGTGCCCAACTAGCGGGGGGGTACAATGAGCAGTTCTTC. When the CDR3 is completed using the reference TRBV19 and TRBJ2-1 genes on either side, the full variable domain is DGGITQSPKYLFRKEGQNVTLSCEQNLNHDAMYWYRQDPGQGLRLIYYSQIVNDFQKGDIAEGYSVSREKKESFPLTVTSAQKNPTAFYLCASSAQLAGGYNEQFFGPGTRLTVL.